This T cell receptor (beta chain) was retrieved from a study of long-term antiretroviral therapy in people with HIV. Study observations and caveats: Blood, drawn from the mid-2000s to the late 2010s, may reflect older ART regimens. Repertoire composition at all time points was dominated by clones that had expanded before ART.

Per individual, the PBMC samples numbered at least one pre-ART and at least two post-ART. With regard to this clone: What it recognizes is unknown.

Running of the v3.0 immunoSEQ assay took place at survey level. The protocol was immunoSEQ multiplex PCR, while the TCRdb copy is restricted to in-frame clones and leaves out a portion. The table has about 25,000 clones, roughly 85% seen once. Germline-derived CDR1 and CDR2 are SGHTA and FQGTGA. The length of the CDR3 is 15 residues. Deletions cut 5 bases from V and 2 bases from J, with 15 bases between. The rearrangement uses TRBV7-3 and TRBJ2-5, with no clear D. The sequence was collected from a man over 45 with HIV. This specimen consisted of unsorted PBMCs, obtained 1.2 years after starting antiretroviral therapy. CDR3 DNA sequence: TGTGCCAGCAGCAAAACTGTTACAGTGCAAGAGACCCAGTACTTC. Translating gives CASSKTVTVQETQYF.